A single TCR beta chain is shown here with its context. This clone's antigen is unknown. No much larger clone exists at a distance of one base, and base qualities are not known. The study deep-sequenced TCR repertoires of sorted CD4+ and CD8+ blood T cells from severe aplastic anemia patients and healthy subjects. Ficoll-Paque density gradient centrifugation was used to isolate peripheral blood mononuclear cells. Before DNA extraction, CD4+ and CD8+ T cells were sorted by FACS or by magnetic beads. TCR beta VDJ combination and CDR3 sequence profiling used genomic DNA as the template. An Illumina HiSeq 2000 was the platform used for TCR repertoire sequencing. Per the original workflow: Repertoire assessment relied on Simpson's diversity index, CDR3 size and DJ length profiles, and TRBV/TRBJ rearrangement plots. The immunodominant clone was defined as the most abundant DNA sequence in deep sequencing data. CDR3 amino acid sequences were screened for sharing across subjects and compared with published repertoires and the VDJdb database. Through fastp at Q25 and MiXCR, TCRdb rebuilt clones from the public reads, retaining in-frame beta chains. Every distinct CDR3 protein forms one entry, paired with its most common genes and DNA. V and J calls and clone size were set by TCRdb, not the authors. This sample is represented by hundreds of thousands of distinct CDR3 sequences; roughly half of them were singletons. The top ten clones comprise roughly 8% of the sample.

This entry belongs to a study of CD8+CD57+ T cells in acquired aplastic anemia (dated by TCRdb to 2016 to 2019). Concerning the study at large: DNA extracted from sorted CD4+ and CD8+ cells had a mean of around 3 ug, with a range of about 0.2 to 30 ug. The full study reports these points: Fewer than 30 CD8+ CDR3 sequences were found in both patients and controls but appeared to be highly expressed in patients and within the immunodominant clones of the patients. No significant difference in CD8+ Simpson's diversity was found between patients and healthy controls (P=0.060).

At the junction V is shortened by 5 bases and J by 1 base; bases outside the gene matches: 12. Per the germline V gene, SGHVS is the CDR1 and FNYEAQ is the CDR2. The CDR3 covers 17 residues, taking in both the cysteine and the phenylalanine. Only the CDR3 portion is preserved as DNA: 51 bases, with reading frame beginning at the first base. The specimen sequenced was sorted CD4+, CD8+, or CD8+CD57+ T cells (not recorded which) from PBMCs. This TCR was recovered from a human donor with severe aplastic anemia or a healthy control (not recorded which). This sequence uses TRBV7-6 and TRBJ2-3; 7 central bases correspond to TRBD2. The CDR3 here reads CASSRITSVLGTDTQYF. The nucleotide sequence reads as follows: TGTGCCAGCAGCCGAATAACTAGCGTCCTAGGCACAGATACGCAGTATTTT.